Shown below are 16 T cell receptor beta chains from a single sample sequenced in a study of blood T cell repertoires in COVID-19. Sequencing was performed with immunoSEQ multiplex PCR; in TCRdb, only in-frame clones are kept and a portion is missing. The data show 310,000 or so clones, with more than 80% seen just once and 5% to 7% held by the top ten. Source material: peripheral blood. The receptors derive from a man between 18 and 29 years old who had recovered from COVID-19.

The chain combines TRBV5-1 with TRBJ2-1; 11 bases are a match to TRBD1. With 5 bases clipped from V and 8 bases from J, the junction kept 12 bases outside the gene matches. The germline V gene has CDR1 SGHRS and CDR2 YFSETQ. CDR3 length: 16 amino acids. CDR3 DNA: TGCGCCAGCAGTTTAGGACAGGGGGCAGTTTTGGATGAGCAGTTCTTC. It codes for CASSLGQGAVLDEQFF.

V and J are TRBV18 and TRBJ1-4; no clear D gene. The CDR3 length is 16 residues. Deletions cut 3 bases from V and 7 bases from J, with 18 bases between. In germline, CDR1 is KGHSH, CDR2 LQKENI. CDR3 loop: CASSPDDPARGEKLFF. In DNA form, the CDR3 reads TGTGCCAGCTCACCCGATGATCCAGCGCGAGGTGAAAAACTGTTTTTT.

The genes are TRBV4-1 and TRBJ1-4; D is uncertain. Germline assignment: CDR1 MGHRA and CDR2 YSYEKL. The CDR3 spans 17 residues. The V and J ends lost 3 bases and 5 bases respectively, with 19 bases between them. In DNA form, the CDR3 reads TGCGCCAGCAGCCATCTCTTTTCCCGGAGTATCAATGAAAAACTGTTTTTT. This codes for CASSHLFSRSINEKLFF.

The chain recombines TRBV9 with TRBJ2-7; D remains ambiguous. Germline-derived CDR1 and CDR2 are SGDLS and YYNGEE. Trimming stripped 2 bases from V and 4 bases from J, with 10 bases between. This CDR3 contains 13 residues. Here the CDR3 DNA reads TGTGCCAGCAGCGTGTCCCCCCAATACGAGCAGTACTTC. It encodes CASSVSPQYEQYF.

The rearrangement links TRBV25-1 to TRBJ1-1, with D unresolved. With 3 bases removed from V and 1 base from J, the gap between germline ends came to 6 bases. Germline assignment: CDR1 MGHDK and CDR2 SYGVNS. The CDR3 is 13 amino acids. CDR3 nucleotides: TGTGCCAGCAGTGATGGGCCGAACACTGAAGCTTTCTTT. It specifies CASSDGPNTEAFF.

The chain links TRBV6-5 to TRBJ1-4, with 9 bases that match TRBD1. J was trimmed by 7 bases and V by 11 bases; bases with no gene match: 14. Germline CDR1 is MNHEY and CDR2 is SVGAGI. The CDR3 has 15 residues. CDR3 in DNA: TGTGCCTACGCACCGGGACAGGGTGGTACTGAAAAACTGTTTTTT. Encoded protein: CAYAPGQGGTEKLFF.

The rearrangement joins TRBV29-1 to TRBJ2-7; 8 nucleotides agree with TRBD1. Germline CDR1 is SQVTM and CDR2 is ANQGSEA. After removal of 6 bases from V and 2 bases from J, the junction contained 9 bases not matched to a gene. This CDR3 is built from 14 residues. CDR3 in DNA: TGCAGCGTAAAGGACAGGGCCTTAACCTACGAGCAGTACTTC. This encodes CSVKDRALTYEQYF.

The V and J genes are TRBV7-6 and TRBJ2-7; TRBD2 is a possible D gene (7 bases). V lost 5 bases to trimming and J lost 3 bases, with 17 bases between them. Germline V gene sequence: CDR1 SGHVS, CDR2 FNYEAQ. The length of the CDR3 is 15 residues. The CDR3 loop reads CASSPFGGGVYEQYF. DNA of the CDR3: TGTGCCAGCAGCCCTTTTGGGGGGGGCGTCTACGAGCAGTACTTC.

The chain's CDR3 is CASSSGGRDTGELFF. CDR3 in DNA: TGCGCCAGCAGCTCAGGGGGTCGGGACACCGGGGAGCTGTTTTTT. The chain has TRBV5-1 and TRBJ2-2; TRBD1 matches 7 bases. The ends lost 3 bases at V and 3 bases at J; junction bases unmatched: 5. Germline CDR1 and CDR2: SGHRS and YFSETQ. The CDR3 extends over 15 amino acids.

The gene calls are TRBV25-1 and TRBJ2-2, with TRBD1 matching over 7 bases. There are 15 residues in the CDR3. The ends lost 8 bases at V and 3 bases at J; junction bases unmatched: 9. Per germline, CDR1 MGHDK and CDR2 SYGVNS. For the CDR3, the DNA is TGTGCCAGCCTGCCGACAGGGTCCGACACCGGGGAGCTGTTTTTT. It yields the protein CASLPTGSDTGELFF.

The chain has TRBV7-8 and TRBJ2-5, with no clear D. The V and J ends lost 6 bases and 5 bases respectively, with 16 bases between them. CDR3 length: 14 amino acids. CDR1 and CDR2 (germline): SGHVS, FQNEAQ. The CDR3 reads CASSSRLDLETQYF. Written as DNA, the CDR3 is TGTGCCAGCAGTTCCCGTCTAGACTTGGAGACCCAGTACTTC. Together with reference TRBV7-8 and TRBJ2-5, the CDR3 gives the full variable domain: GAGVSQSPRYKVAKRGQDVALRCDPISGHVSLFWYQQALGQGPEFLTYFQNEAQLDKSGLPSDRFFAERPEGSVSTLKIQRTQQEDSAVYLCASSSRLDLETQYFGPGTRLLVL.

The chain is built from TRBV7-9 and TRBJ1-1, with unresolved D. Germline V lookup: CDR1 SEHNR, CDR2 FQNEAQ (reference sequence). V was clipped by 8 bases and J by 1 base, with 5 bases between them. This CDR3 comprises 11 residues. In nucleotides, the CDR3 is TGTGCCAGCCGAGAGAACACTGAAGCTTTCTTT. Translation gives CASRENTEAFF.

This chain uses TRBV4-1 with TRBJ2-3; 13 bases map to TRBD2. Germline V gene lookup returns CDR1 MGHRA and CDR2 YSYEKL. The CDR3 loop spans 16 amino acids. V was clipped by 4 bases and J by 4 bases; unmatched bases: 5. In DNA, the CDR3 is TGCGCCAGCAGCCTCCTGACTAGCGGGGGGCCAGATACGCAGTATTTT. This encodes CASSLLTSGGPDTQYF.

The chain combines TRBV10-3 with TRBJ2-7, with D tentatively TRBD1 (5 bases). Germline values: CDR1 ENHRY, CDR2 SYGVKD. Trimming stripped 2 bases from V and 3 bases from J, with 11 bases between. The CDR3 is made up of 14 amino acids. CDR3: CAISETEQGYEQYF. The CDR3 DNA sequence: TGTGCCATCAGTGAGACGGAGCAGGGCTACGAGCAGTACTTC.

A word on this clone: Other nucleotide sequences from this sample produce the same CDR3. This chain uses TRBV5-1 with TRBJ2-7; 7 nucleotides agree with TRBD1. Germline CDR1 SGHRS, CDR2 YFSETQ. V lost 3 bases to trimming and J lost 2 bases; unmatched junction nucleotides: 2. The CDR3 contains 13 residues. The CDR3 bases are TGCGCCAGCAGCTCGGGACAGACCTACGAGCAGTACTTC. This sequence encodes CASSSGQTYEQYF. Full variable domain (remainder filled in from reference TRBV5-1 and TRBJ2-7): KAGVTQTPRYLIKTRGQQVTLSCSPISGHRSVSWYQQTPGQGLQFLFEYFSETQRNKGNFPGRFSGRQFSNSRSEMNVSTLELGDSALYLCASSSGQTYEQYFGPGTRLTVT.

CDR3 bases: TGTGCCAGCAGCTTAGATCAGGAGACCCAGTACTTC. This codes for CASSLDQETQYF. The chain carries TRBV11-3 and TRBJ2-5; D gene ambiguous. V shed 0 bases and J shed 5 bases, with 4 bases lying between them. CDR3 length equals 12 residues. Germline V lookup: CDR1 SGHNT, CDR2 YENEEA.